This T cell receptor beta chain was identified in a study of blood T cell repertoires in COVID-19. Study details: Sites in the United States, Italy and Spain provided acute and convalescent COVID-19 samples. The analysed material was cDNA or gDNA that came from T cells, B-cell-depleted T cells, or PBMCs.

As handled by the study authors: Quantification of nucleated cells was approximated via reference gene primer amplification. The assay was immunoSEQ multiplex PCR, and TCRdb's table has in-frame clones only and misses some. V and J calls and clone size are given by that table; D and trimming were obtained from the DNA. Among 65,000 to 85,000 clones, around 83% were seen once, and the ten largest hold less than 6.5%. The CDR3 has 18 amino acids. Trimming removed 4 bases from V and 1 base from J, with 20 bases in between. Germline loops: CDR1 SEHNR, CDR2 FQNEAQ (reference sequence). The specimen sequenced was peripheral blood. This chain links TRBV7-9 with TRBJ2-1; possible D gene TRBD1, 6 bases. The TCR comes from a man over 45 with active COVID-19. The DNA of the CDR3 is TGTGCCAGCAGCTCTCGGGACACCGGGCTGGGTTCCTACAATGAGCAGTTCTTC. The encoded protein is CASSSRDTGLGSYNEQFF. Together with reference TRBV7-9 and TRBJ2-1, the CDR3 gives the full variable domain: DTGVSQNPRHKITKRGQNVTFRCDPISEHNRLYWYRQTLGQGPEFLTYFQNEAQLEKSRLLSDRFSAERPKGSFSTLEIQRTEQGDSAMYLCASSSRDTGLGSYNEQFFGPGTRLTVL.